This entry lists 10 T cell receptor beta chains sequenced from one sample in a study of technical replicates of blood from a handful of donors. Sequenced by immunoSEQ multiplex PCR; TCRdb stores in-frame clones only, minus some. The repertoire holds 10,000 to 15,000 clones, with over 85% as singletons. Sequenced sample: PBMCs. Receptors were obtained from a human donor in good health.

The V and J genes are TRBV9 and TRBJ2-7; 7 bases map to TRBD2. V shed 0 bases and J 9 bases; nucleotides not matched to a gene: 9. Germline lookup yields CDR1 SGDLS and CDR2 YYNGEE. The CDR3 extends over 14 amino acids. The CDR3 sequence: CASSVEPGLPSQYF. CDR3 nucleotide sequence: TGTGCCAGCAGCGTAGAGCCGGGACTACCGTCGCAGTACTTC.

This sequence joins TRBV28 and TRBJ2-3, with D perhaps matching TRBD2 (6 bases). V was pared by 5 bases and J by 1 base, with 16 bases between. CDR3 length: 16 amino acids. Germline CDR1 reads MDHEN; CDR2 reads SYDVKM. The CDR3 DNA reads as TGTGCCAGCAGTCTGATTTCCTCGGGAGGCACAGATACGCAGTATTTT. Translated: CASSLISSGGTDTQYF.

The chain joins TRBV10-1 to TRBJ2-3, with D uncertain. Trimming pared 3 bases from V and 1 base from J, leaving 5 bases between. The CDR3 runs to 13 residues. CDR1 WNHNN and CDR2 SYGVQD come from the germline V gene (reference sequence). The CDR3 protein is CASSDPGTDTQYF. Here the CDR3 DNA reads TGCGCCAGCAGTGATCCCGGCACAGATACGCAGTATTTT.

The V gene is TRBV5-8, the J gene TRBJ1-1; weak D call: TRBD1 (5 bases). Trimming cost V 0 bases and J 3 bases, with 15 bases left between them. This CDR3 is built from 16 residues. Germline V gives CDR1 SGHTS, CDR2 YDEGEE. As DNA, the CDR3 is TGTGCCAGCAGCTTGGAACTCAACCTAGGGGACACTGAAGCTTTCTTT. Its translation: CASSLELNLGDTEAFF.

The gene calls are TRBV10-1 and TRBJ2-7, with 8 bases matching TRBD1. Trimming removed 3 bases from V and 3 bases from J; junction bases left unmatched: 7. Germline CDR1 reads WNHNN; CDR2 reads SYGVQD (reference sequence). The CDR3 covers 15 residues. This CDR3 is CASSDGTTGGYEQYF. The DNA of the CDR3 is TGCGCCAGCAGTGATGGGACAACAGGGGGCTACGAGCAGTACTTC.

The genes are TRBV6-5 and TRBJ2-7; 7 nucleotides agree with TRBD1. Germline V lookup: CDR1 MNHEY, CDR2 SVGAGI. The ends lost 5 bases at V and 2 bases at J; junction bases unmatched: 3. The length of the CDR3 is 13 residues. The CDR3 spells CASSLDRAYEQYF. DNA of the CDR3: TGTGCCAGCAGTCTCGACAGGGCCTACGAGCAGTACTTC.

This chain links TRBV18 with TRBJ1-5, with 7 bases that match TRBD1. The CDR3 has 15 amino acids. Looked up from germline, CDR1 is KGHSH and CDR2 is LQKENI. V dropped 6 bases and J dropped 10; count of bases not matched to a gene: 15. CDR3 in amino acids: CASSYEGASGGPQHF. CDR3 DNA sequence: TGTGCCAGCTCGTATGAGGGGGCCTCCGGGGGACCCCAGCATTTT.

The chain is built from TRBV25-1 and TRBJ2-3; TRBD2 matches 9 bases. This CDR3 has 18 amino acids. CDR1 and CDR2 from the germline V gene are MGHDK and SYGVNS. V trimming: 1 base; J trimming: 0 bases; junction bases outside the gene matches: 8. The DNA of the CDR3 is TGTGCCAGCAGTGAATTCGTCGCTAGCGGGGCCAGCACAGATACGCAGTATTTT. Protein: CASSEFVASGASTDTQYF.

The rearrangement uses TRBV7-9 and TRBJ2-2, with TRBD1 matching over 8 bases. Germline V CDR1 and CDR2: SEHNR, FQNEAQ (reference sequence). V dropped 5 bases and J dropped 3; count of bases not matched to a gene: 5. CDR3 size: 15 residues. This CDR3 is CASSLGQGDTGELFF. DNA of the CDR3: TGTGCCAGCAGCCTCGGACAGGGCGACACCGGGGAGCTGTTTTTT.

The chain joins TRBV4-1 to TRBJ1-5; D gene ambiguous. V lost 0 bases to trimming and J lost 0 bases, with 6 bases between them. The CDR3 extends over 15 amino acids. Germline V gives CDR1 MGHRA, CDR2 YSYEKL. DNA for the CDR3: TGCGCCAGCAGCCAAGATCCGAGTAGCAATCAGCCCCAGCATTTT. Translated, it gives CASSQDPSSNQPQHF.